Below, 9 T cell receptor beta chains from the same sample are listed, as sequenced in a study of shared clonotypes between healthy human individuals. CD45RO-negative CD8 cells positively selected for CCR7 made up the naive population, which excluded terminally differentiated effector memory CD45RA+ cells. Generated by immunoSEQ multiplex PCR, the TCRdb table keeps only in-frame clones and is missing some. The sample holds under 2,000,000 clones, approximately 95% seen once. The source material was naive CD8+ T cells sorted from blood. These receptors all come from a man aged 18 to 29 in good health.

V is TRBV7-9 and J is TRBJ1-2; the D is unclear. This CDR3 contains 15 residues. CDR1 SEHNR and CDR2 FQNEAQ come from the germline V gene (reference sequence). Trimming cost V 5 bases and J 5 bases, with 18 bases left between them. The CDR3 coding sequence is TGTGCCAGCAGCCCTCACGTGGGGAGCTCATATGGCTACACCTTC. Protein product: CASSPHVGSSYGYTF.

The chain links TRBV5-4 to TRBJ2-5; 10 nucleotides agree with TRBD1. Per the germline V gene, CDR1 is SGHNT and CDR2 is YYREEE (reference sequence). J lost 6 bases, V lost 0 bases, and 2 bases had no gene match. The length of the CDR3 is 14 residues. For the CDR3, the DNA is TGTGCCAGCAGCTTGGGGGACAGGGGACAGACCCAGTACTTC. It codes for CASSLGDRGQTQYF.

The chain combines TRBV27 with TRBJ2-7; TRBD2 aligns across 10 bases. The germline CDR1 and CDR2 sequences are MNHEY and SMNVEV (reference sequence). The CDR3 has 17 residues. J was trimmed by 3 bases and V by 1 base; bases with no gene match: 9. CDR3 loop: CASSLYGTSDGIYEQYF. The CDR3 DNA follows: TGTGCCAGCAGTTTATATGGGACTAGCGACGGGATCTACGAGCAGTACTTC.

The genes are TRBV4-1 and TRBJ2-5, with TRBD1 as a possible D gene (5 bases). V shed 1 base and J shed 4 bases, with 13 bases lying between them. The CDR3 runs 15 residues. Germline V gene data show CDR1 as MGHRA and CDR2 as YSYEKL. This chain's CDR3 is CASSQAVGAIETQYF. The CDR3, as DNA: TGCGCCAGCAGCCAAGCGGTAGGGGCGATAGAGACCCAGTACTTC.

The V and J genes are TRBV13 and TRBJ2-2, with D maybe TRBD1 (6 bases). There are 15 residues in the CDR3. Trimming cost V 5 bases and J 0 bases, with 10 bases left between them. Germline V CDR1 and CDR2: PRHDT, FYEKMQ (reference sequence). The chain's CDR3 is CASSGWDTNTGELFF. As DNA, the CDR3 is TGTGCCAGCAGCGGTTGGGACACGAACACCGGGGAGCTGTTTTTT.

This clone showed up just once. The chain uses TRBV10-3 and TRBJ2-7; possibly TRBD1 for D (5 bases). V lost 3 bases and J lost 3, with 12 bases in between. This CDR3 has 14 residues. The germline gives CDR1 ENHRY, CDR2 SYGVKD. The CDR3 DNA reads TGTGCCATCAGTGAATCGAACCAGGGCTACGAGCAGTACTTC. Translating it yields CAISESNQGYEQYF.

The chain couples TRBV12-5 to TRBJ2-1; TRBD2 might be the D (5 bases). CDR1 LGHNT and CDR2 FRNRAP come from the germline V gene. V was pared by 10 bases and J by 6 bases, with 22 bases between. This CDR3 has 15 amino acids. This CDR3 is CATNSPDEGVNEQFF. DNA for the CDR3: TGTGCTACTAACTCTCCGGACGAGGGAGTCAATGAGCAGTTCTTC. Complete variable domain (other parts from reference TRBV12-5 and TRBJ2-1): DARVTQTPRHKVTEMGQEVTMRCQPILGHNTVFWYRQTMMQGLELLAYFRNRAPLDDSGMPKDRFSAEMPDATLATLKIQPSEPRDSAVYFCATNSPDEGVNEQFFGPGTRLTVL.

The genes are TRBV13 and TRBJ2-1, with 12 bases that match TRBD2. Germline CDR1 is PRHDT and CDR2 is FYEKMQ (reference sequence). The V gene end was trimmed by 4 bases and the J gene end by 4 bases; junction bases not matched to a gene: 2. The CDR3 loop spans 15 amino acids. CDR3 sequence: CASSSTSGSYNEQFF. The CDR3 DNA reads as TGTGCCAGCAGCTCGACTAGCGGGAGTTACAATGAGCAGTTCTTC. The variable domain in full, with the rest retrieved from reference TRBV13 and TRBJ2-1, is AAGVIQSPRHLIKEKRETATLKCYPIPRHDTVYWYQQGPGQDPQFLISFYEKMQSDKGSIPDRFSAQQFSDYHSELNMSSLELGDSALYFCASSSTSGSYNEQFFGPGTRLTVL.

The chain carries TRBV7-9 and TRBJ2-5; D gene ambiguous. V lost 5 bases and J 5 bases, leaving 12 bases between the germline ends. CDR1 SEHNR and CDR2 FQNEAQ come from the germline V gene (reference sequence). This CDR3 has 13 amino acids. CDR3 loop: CASSPPSSETQYF. CDR3 in DNA: TGTGCCAGCAGCCCTCCATCGAGCGAGACCCAGTACTTC.